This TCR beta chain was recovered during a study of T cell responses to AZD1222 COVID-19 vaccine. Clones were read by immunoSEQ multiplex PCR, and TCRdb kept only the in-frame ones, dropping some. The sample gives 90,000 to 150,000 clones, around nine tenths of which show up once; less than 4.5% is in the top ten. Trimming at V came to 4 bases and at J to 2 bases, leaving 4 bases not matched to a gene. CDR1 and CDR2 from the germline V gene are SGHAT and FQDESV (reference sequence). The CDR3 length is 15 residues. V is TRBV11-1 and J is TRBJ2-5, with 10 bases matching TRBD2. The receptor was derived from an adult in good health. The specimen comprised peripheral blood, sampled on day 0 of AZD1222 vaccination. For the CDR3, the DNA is TGTGCCAGCAGCTCAACTAGCGGGGAACAAGAGACCCAGTACTTC. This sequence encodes CASSSTSGEQETQYF. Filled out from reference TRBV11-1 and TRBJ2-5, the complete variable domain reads EAEVAQSPRYKITEKSQAVAFWCDPISGHATLYWYRQILGQGPELLVQFQDESVVDDSQLPKDRFSAERLKGVDSTLKIQPAELGDSAMYLCASSSTSGEQETQYFGPGTRLLVL.